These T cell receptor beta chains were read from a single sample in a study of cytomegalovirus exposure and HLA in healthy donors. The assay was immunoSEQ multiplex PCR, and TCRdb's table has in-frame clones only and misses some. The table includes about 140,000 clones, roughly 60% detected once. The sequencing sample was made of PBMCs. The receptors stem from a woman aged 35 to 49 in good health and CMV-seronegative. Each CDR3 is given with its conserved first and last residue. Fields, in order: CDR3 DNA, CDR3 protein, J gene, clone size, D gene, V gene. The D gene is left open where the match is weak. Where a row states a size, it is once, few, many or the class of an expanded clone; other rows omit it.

CDR3 DNA: TGTGCCAGCAGCGGGGGCGGCTATGGCTACACCTTC
CDR3 protein: CASSGGGYGYTF
J gene: TRBJ1-2
clone size: few
D gene: NA
V gene: TRBV9

CDR3 DNA: TGTGCCATCAAAGCCCAGTACTTC
CDR3 protein: CAIKAQYF
J gene: TRBJ2-4
clone size: NA
D gene: NA
V gene: TRBV10-3

CDR3 DNA: TGTGCCAGCTCACTTGGACAGTTGAACACTGAAGCTTTCTTT
CDR3 protein: CASSLGQLNTEAFF
J gene: TRBJ1-1
clone size: few
D gene: NA
V gene: TRBV18

CDR3 DNA: TGTGCCAGCAGACCTAGGACAGGGGAGGATGAAAAACTGTTTTTT
CDR3 protein: CASRPRTGEDEKLFF
J gene: TRBJ1-4
clone size: few
D gene: TRBD1
V gene: TRBV6-5

CDR3 DNA: TGTGCCAGCAGCTTAGCGGGGTCCTGGGCAGGGGTCAAAAACACTGAAGCTTTCTTT
CDR3 protein: CASSLAGSWAGVKNTEAFF
J gene: TRBJ1-1
clone size: NA
D gene: NA
V gene: TRBV11-1

CDR3 DNA: TGTGCCTGGAGGGGGGAGGGGACTATCAGCACAGATACGCAGTATTTT
CDR3 protein: CAWRGEGTISTDTQYF
J gene: TRBJ2-3
clone size: few
D gene: TRBD2
V gene: TRBV30

CDR3 DNA: TGTGCCAGCTCACCGCAAGCCTCGAACACTGAAGCTTTCTTT
CDR3 protein: CASSPQASNTEAFF
J gene: TRBJ1-1
clone size: NA
D gene: NA
V gene: TRBV18

CDR3 DNA: TGTGCCAGCAGCGTAGAGGGAGGGAATTCACCCCTCCACTTT
CDR3 protein: CASSVEGGNSPLHF
J gene: TRBJ1-6
clone size: few
D gene: NA
V gene: TRBV9

CDR3 DNA: TGTGCCAGCAGCTCCCCGGGACAGGGGGCGTTTGCTTTCTTT
CDR3 protein: CASSSPGQGAFAFF
J gene: TRBJ1-1
clone size: few
D gene: TRBD1
V gene: TRBV9

CDR3 DNA: TGTGCCAGCACCGACCGGGGGACTGAAGCTTTCTTT
CDR3 protein: CASTDRGTEAFF
J gene: TRBJ1-1
clone size: few
D gene: NA
V gene: TRBV6-1

CDR3 DNA: TGTGCCAGCAGCATTTCCGGGGGGACAGGTGATACGCAGTATTTT
CDR3 protein: CASSISGGTGDTQYF
J gene: TRBJ2-3
clone size: once
D gene: NA
V gene: TRBV14

CDR3 DNA: TGTGCCAGTAGTTTACGCGAGCGGAATTCACCCCTCCACTTT
CDR3 protein: CASSLRERNSPLHF
J gene: TRBJ1-6
clone size: NA
D gene: NA
V gene: TRBV19

CDR3 DNA: TGTGCCAGTAGTATAGGGGCGATGAGGAACACTGAAGCTTTCTTT
CDR3 protein: CASSIGAMRNTEAFF
J gene: TRBJ1-1
clone size: NA
D gene: NA
V gene: TRBV19

CDR3 DNA: TGTGCCAGTAGCGGACAAGGGGCAGGGCCCCAGCATTTT
CDR3 protein: CASSGQGAGPQHF
J gene: TRBJ1-5
clone size: NA
D gene: NA
V gene: TRBV19

CDR3 DNA: TGTGCCAGCAGTGAAACACAACTAGCGGGGGCCACAGATACGCAGTATTTT
CDR3 protein: CASSETQLAGATDTQYF
J gene: TRBJ2-3
clone size: NA
D gene: TRBD2
V gene: TRBV2

CDR3 DNA: TGTGCCAGCAGTGTCAGGGTCGGGGAGACCCAGTACTTC
CDR3 protein: CASSVRVGETQYF
J gene: TRBJ2-5
clone size: few
D gene: NA
V gene: TRBV2

CDR3 DNA: TGTGCCAGTAGTCCCCAGGGCAATCAGCCCCAGCATTTT
CDR3 protein: CASSPQGNQPQHF
J gene: TRBJ1-5
clone size: NA
D gene: NA
V gene: TRBV19

CDR3 DNA: TGCGCCAGCAGCAAGTGGATGGCAGGGTCTGAAAAACTGTTTTTT
CDR3 protein: CASSKWMAGSEKLFF
J gene: TRBJ1-4
clone size: once
D gene: NA
V gene: TRBV4-1

CDR3 DNA: TGTGCCAGCAGCGCCCTGGTAGGCGGGGGGGCCTCAGATACGCAGTATTTT
CDR3 protein: CASSALVGGGASDTQYF
J gene: TRBJ2-3
clone size: NA
D gene: TRBD2
V gene: TRBV9

CDR3 DNA: TGTGCCAGCAGCCAGACAGGGTTATTCTACGAGCAGTACTTC
CDR3 protein: CASSQTGLFYEQYF
J gene: TRBJ2-7
clone size: few
D gene: TRBD1
V gene: TRBV27

CDR3 DNA: TGTGCCAGCAGCTTAGGAGGGATTGAAGCTTTCTTT
CDR3 protein: CASSLGGIEAFF
J gene: TRBJ1-1
clone size: NA
D gene: NA
V gene: TRBV11-2

CDR3 DNA: TGTGCCAGCAGCTTACTCTCGTCAAGAGGCGGCACTGAAGCTTTCTTT
CDR3 protein: CASSLLSSRGGTEAFF
J gene: TRBJ1-1
clone size: NA
D gene: NA
V gene: TRBV7-2

CDR3 DNA: TGTGCCAGTAGAGAACCGGGACAGGGGAACACTGAAGCTTTCTTT
CDR3 protein: CASREPGQGNTEAFF
J gene: TRBJ1-1
clone size: NA
D gene: TRBD1
V gene: TRBV19

CDR3 DNA: TGTGCCAGCAGTGGACGGGACAGCGGTTGGACCGGGGAGCTGTTTTTT
CDR3 protein: CASSGRDSGWTGELFF
J gene: TRBJ2-2
clone size: NA
D gene: TRBD1
V gene: TRBV25-1

CDR3 DNA: TGTGCCAGCAGTGGGGGACAGGGACCTTACAATGAGCAGTTCTTC
CDR3 protein: CASSGGQGPYNEQFF
J gene: TRBJ2-1
clone size: few
D gene: TRBD1
V gene: TRBV2

CDR3 DNA: TGTGCCAGCAGCTTGAGAAGCGGGGGGGCCACAGATACGCAGTATTTT
CDR3 protein: CASSLRSGGATDTQYF
J gene: TRBJ2-3
clone size: NA
D gene: TRBD2
V gene: TRBV5-4

CDR3 DNA: TGTGCCAGTAGTATAGACAGGGGGCCAGGAGATACGCAGTATTTT
CDR3 protein: CASSIDRGPGDTQYF
J gene: TRBJ2-3
clone size: NA
D gene: TRBD1
V gene: TRBV19

CDR3 DNA: TGTGCCAGCAGCTTAGAAGCAGGGCCGAATCAGCCCCAGCATTTT
CDR3 protein: CASSLEAGPNQPQHF
J gene: TRBJ1-5
clone size: NA
D gene: NA
V gene: TRBV7-6

CDR3 DNA: TGTGCCAGCAGTTTAGTCTCAGGCTATTATGGCTACACCTTC
CDR3 protein: CASSLVSGYYGYTF
J gene: TRBJ1-2
clone size: NA
D gene: NA
V gene: TRBV28

CDR3 DNA: TGCAGCGTCTCACGAAATACCGGGGGCGAGCAGTACTTC
CDR3 protein: CSVSRNTGGEQYF
J gene: TRBJ2-7
clone size: few
D gene: NA
V gene: TRBV29-1

CDR3 DNA: TGTGCCAGCAGCTTGATGGACAGGTTATTCTCCTACGAGCAGTACTTC
CDR3 protein: CASSLMDRLFSYEQYF
J gene: TRBJ2-7
clone size: once
D gene: TRBD1
V gene: TRBV7-3

CDR3 DNA: TGTGCCAGCAGCTTAGTCAGGGCCTATGGCTACACCTTC
CDR3 protein: CASSLVRAYGYTF
J gene: TRBJ1-2
clone size: NA
D gene: NA
V gene: TRBV5-4

CDR3 DNA: TGCGCCAGCAGCTTGGGCTCCCTGGAGTGGACGCAGTATTTT
CDR3 protein: CASSLGSLEWTQYF
J gene: TRBJ2-3
clone size: NA
D gene: NA
V gene: TRBV5-1

CDR3 DNA: TGTGCCAGTAGTAGCCGGGACAGGCGTAATTCACCCCTCCACTTT
CDR3 protein: CASSSRDRRNSPLHF
J gene: TRBJ1-6
clone size: NA
D gene: TRBD1
V gene: TRBV19

CDR3 DNA: TGCAGCGTTGACCGGGGGGCGCGCACTGAAGCTTTCTTT
CDR3 protein: CSVDRGARTEAFF
J gene: TRBJ1-1
clone size: once
D gene: NA
V gene: TRBV29-1

CDR3 DNA: TGTGCCAGCAGTTTAAGCACGAGGATAGGGGCCACTGAAGCTTTCTTT
CDR3 protein: CASSLSTRIGATEAFF
J gene: TRBJ1-1
clone size: NA
D gene: NA
V gene: TRBV27

CDR3 DNA: TGTGCCAGCAGCTTGGACGGAGGATTTAACTATGGCTACACCTTC
CDR3 protein: CASSLDGGFNYGYTF
J gene: TRBJ1-2
clone size: once
D gene: NA
V gene: TRBV5-6

CDR3 DNA: TGTGCCAGCAGCTTAGAGTTTGAGGCAGGGGGTCCTAACTATGGCTACACCTTC
CDR3 protein: CASSLEFEAGGPNYGYTF
J gene: TRBJ1-2
clone size: once
D gene: TRBD1
V gene: TRBV7-3

CDR3 DNA: TGCGCCAGCAAGGAGACTAGCACAGATACGCAGTATTTT
CDR3 protein: CASKETSTDTQYF
J gene: TRBJ2-3
clone size: NA
D gene: NA
V gene: TRBV10-1

CDR3 DNA: TGTGCCAGCAGCTGGACGGACCGGGACAGGGTTAATGGCTACACCTTC
CDR3 protein: CASSWTDRDRVNGYTF
J gene: TRBJ1-2
clone size: NA
D gene: TRBD1
V gene: TRBV7-2

CDR3 DNA: TGTGCCAGCAGCTTAAGGGCTAGCACAGATACGCAGTATTTT
CDR3 protein: CASSLRASTDTQYF
J gene: TRBJ2-3
clone size: few
D gene: NA
V gene: TRBV7-3

CDR3 DNA: TGTGCCAGCAGCCTGCAGCGAGTTGAAGCTTTCTTT
CDR3 protein: CASSLQRVEAFF
J gene: TRBJ1-1
clone size: NA
D gene: NA
V gene: TRBV28

CDR3 DNA: TGTGCCAGCAGCTTGGGTTCCTCAGGGACAGACCTCTATGGCTACACCTTC
CDR3 protein: CASSLGSSGTDLYGYTF
J gene: TRBJ1-2
clone size: NA
D gene: TRBD1
V gene: TRBV5-6

CDR3 DNA: TGTGCCACCAGCAGATTGGGGGCGGGGGGGGGCAATGAAAAACTGTTTTTT
CDR3 protein: CATSRLGAGGGNEKLFF
J gene: TRBJ1-4
clone size: few
D gene: NA
V gene: TRBV15

CDR3 DNA: TGTGCCACCAGCAGAGAAATAAGGGGCGCGGGGGAAAAACTGTTTTTT
CDR3 protein: CATSREIRGAGEKLFF
J gene: TRBJ1-4
clone size: NA
D gene: NA
V gene: TRBV15

CDR3 DNA: TGCAGCGTTGGTCCACAGGGTATTATCTCCTACAATGAGCAGTTCTTC
CDR3 protein: CSVGPQGIISYNEQFF
J gene: TRBJ2-1
clone size: NA
D gene: NA
V gene: TRBV29-1

CDR3 DNA: TGCGCCAGCAGCTTGGGCAGGGGCACTAAGCACGAGCAGTACTTC
CDR3 protein: CASSLGRGTKHEQYF
J gene: TRBJ2-7
clone size: NA
D gene: NA
V gene: TRBV5-1

CDR3 DNA: TGTGCCAGCAGCCGGGGGACCCAAGAGACCCAGTACTTC
CDR3 protein: CASSRGTQETQYF
J gene: TRBJ2-5
clone size: NA
D gene: NA
V gene: TRBV7-2

CDR3 DNA: TGTGCCTGGAGTGTACAGGGGATCAATCAGCCCCAGCATTTT
CDR3 protein: CAWSVQGINQPQHF
J gene: TRBJ1-5
clone size: few
D gene: TRBD1
V gene: TRBV30

CDR3 DNA: TGTGCCTGGAGCCCAGATCGCTACAATGAGCAGTTCTTC
CDR3 protein: CAWSPDRYNEQFF
J gene: TRBJ2-1
clone size: NA
D gene: NA
V gene: TRBV30

CDR3 DNA: TGCGCCAGCAGCTTGGATGGACAAAGCAATCAGCCCCAGCATTTT
CDR3 protein: CASSLDGQSNQPQHF
J gene: TRBJ1-5
clone size: once
D gene: NA
V gene: TRBV5-1

CDR3 DNA: TGCGCCAGCAGCCAAGGCTGGGTAAGGGGCGCTGGAAACACCATATATTTT
CDR3 protein: CASSQGWVRGAGNTIYF
J gene: TRBJ1-3
clone size: NA
D gene: NA
V gene: TRBV4-1

CDR3 DNA: TGTGCCAGCTCACCGGACAGGGGACTTGGAAACACCATATATTTT
CDR3 protein: CASSPDRGLGNTIYF
J gene: TRBJ1-3
clone size: once
D gene: TRBD1
V gene: TRBV18

CDR3 DNA: TGTGCCAGCAGCTTAATCGGGGGCCAAGAGACCCAGTACTTC
CDR3 protein: CASSLIGGQETQYF
J gene: TRBJ2-5
clone size: NA
D gene: NA
V gene: TRBV7-3